This TCR beta chain was recorded in a study of T cells in Graves' hyperthyroidism and ophthalmopathy. Study-wide points: The blood repertoire included most of the expanded thyroid clonotypes above 0.001.

V shed 7 bases and J 6 bases; nucleotides not matched to a gene: 10. The CDR3 consists of 16 residues. The germline gives CDR1 SNHLY, CDR2 FYNNEI. This clonotype was seen many times. Its cognate antigen is unknown. Amplification of TCR beta CDR3 regions was performed using RNA transcripts as template. HTBI primers were used for first-round RT-PCR of the TCR CDR3. TCRdb re-analysed the multiplex PCR reads in MiXCR, keeping a single row per CDR3 protein. The sample has some 300,000 distinct CDR3 sequences; around 17% are singletons. Graves' hyperthyroidism was deemed stable absent ophthalmopathy progression within 18 months. Lactation, pregnancy, other autoimmune disease or uncontrolled infection excluded patients. Orbital computed tomography and thyroid ultrasound, together with serum TRAb and thyroxine and clinical symptoms, were used for diagnoses.

The receptor's source is a young man with Graves' hyperthyroidism. The specimen sequenced was blood. J is TRBJ2-1 and V is TRBV2; 12 bases align to TRBD2. The CDR3 DNA reads as TGTGCCAGCACCCTGCCGGGACTAGCGGGTTCCAATGAGCAGTTCTTC. Translation: CASTLPGLAGSNEQFF.